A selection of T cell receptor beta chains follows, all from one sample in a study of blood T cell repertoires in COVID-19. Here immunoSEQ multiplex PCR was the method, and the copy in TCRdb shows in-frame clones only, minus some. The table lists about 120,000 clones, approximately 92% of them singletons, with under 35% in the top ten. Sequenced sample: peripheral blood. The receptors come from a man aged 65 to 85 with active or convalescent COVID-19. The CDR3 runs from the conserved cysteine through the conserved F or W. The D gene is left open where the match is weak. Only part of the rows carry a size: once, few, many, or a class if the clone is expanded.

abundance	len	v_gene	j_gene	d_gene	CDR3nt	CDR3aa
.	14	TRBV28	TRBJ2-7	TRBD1	TGTGCCAGCAGTTCAAGGACAGGCTTGCGCGAGCAGTACTTC	CASSSRTGLREQYF
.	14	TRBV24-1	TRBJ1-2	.	TGTGCCACCAGTGATGTTTTCGGGGTAGCTGGCTACACCTTC	CATSDVFGVAGYTF
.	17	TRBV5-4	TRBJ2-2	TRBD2	TGTGCCAGCAGCTGGGCTAGCGGGAGGGTGAACACCGGGGAGCTGTTTTTT	CASSWASGRVNTGELFF
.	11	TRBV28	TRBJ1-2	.	TGTGCCAGCTCCCGGAACTATGGCTACACCTTC	CASSRNYGYTF
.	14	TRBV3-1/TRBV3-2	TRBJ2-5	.	TGTGCCAGCAGCCAAGCGGCCGGGTTTGAGACCCAGTACTTC	CASSQAAGFETQYF
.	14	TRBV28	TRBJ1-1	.	TGTGCCAGCAGTTTAGGGACAAAGAACACTGAAGCTTTCTTT	CASSLGTKNTEAFF
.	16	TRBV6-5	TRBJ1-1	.	TGTGCCAGCAGTTCCTTGTCCCGGGTGCCGAACACTGAAGCTTTCTTT	CASSSLSRVPNTEAFF
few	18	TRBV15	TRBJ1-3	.	TGTGCCACCAGCAGATCCCGGGACAACTTAGTCTCTGGAAACACCATATATTTT	CATSRSRDNLVSGNTIYF
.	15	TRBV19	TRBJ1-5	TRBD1	TGTGCCAGTAGTACCAGGGGGTACGGCAATCAGCCCCAGCATTTT	CASSTRGYGNQPQHF
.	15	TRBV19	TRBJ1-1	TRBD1	TGTGCCAGTAGTATTTGGACAGGAACGAACACTGAAGCTTTCTTT	CASSIWTGTNTEAFF
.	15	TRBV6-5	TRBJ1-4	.	TGTGCCAGCAGTACTCAGGGCAGGGAAGGGGAAAAACTGTTTTTT	CASSTQGREGEKLFF
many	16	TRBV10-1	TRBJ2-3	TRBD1	TGCGCCAGCAGTGAAGCCGGGACAGGGGGAGCAGATACGCAGTATTTT	CASSEAGTGGADTQYF
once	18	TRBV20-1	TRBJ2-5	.	TGCAGTGCCAGTCCACCGGCAGCAACCCTCGGGTTCCAAGAGACCCAGTACTTC	CSASPPAATLGFQETQYF
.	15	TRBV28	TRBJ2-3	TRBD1	TGTGCCAGCAGTTTAAGGGACAGGGGTACAGATACGCAGTATTTT	CASSLRDRGTDTQYF
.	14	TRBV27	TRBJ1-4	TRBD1	TGTGCCAGCAGCTTAGAGGGGGCCAAAGAAAAACTGTTTTTT	CASSLEGAKEKLFF
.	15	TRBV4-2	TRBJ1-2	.	TGTGCCAGCAGCCAAGATAAGTTGGGGCACGTAGGCTACACCTTC	CASSQDKLGHVGYTF
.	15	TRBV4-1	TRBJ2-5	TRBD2	TGCGCCAGCAGCCAAGAAGCGGGAGAGCGAGAGACCCAGTACTTC	CASSQEAGERETQYF
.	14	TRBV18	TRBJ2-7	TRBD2	TGTGCCAGCTCGCGCGGACTAGCGGGAGACGAGCAGTACTTC	CASSRGLAGDEQYF
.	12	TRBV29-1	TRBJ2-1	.	TGCAGCGTAAGAGCGATCAACAATGAGCAGTTCTTC	CSVRAINNEQFF
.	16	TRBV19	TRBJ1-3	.	TGTGCCAGTAGTCTCAGGAAGCTGGTCTCTGGAAACACCATATATTTT	CASSLRKLVSGNTIYF
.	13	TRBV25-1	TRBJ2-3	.	TGTGCCAGCAGTTTTCAGAATACGGATACGCAGTATTTT	CASSFQNTDTQYF
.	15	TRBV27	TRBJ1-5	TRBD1	TGTGCCAGCAGTTCAGGGCAGGGGGCGGGACAGCCCCAGCATTTT	CASSSGQGAGQPQHF
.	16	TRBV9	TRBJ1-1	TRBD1	TGTGCCAGCAGCCCCACGGGACAGGGCCCAAAGGGATTGGCTTTCTTT	CASSPTGQGPKGLAFF
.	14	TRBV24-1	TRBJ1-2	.	TGTGCCACCAGTGACCGAGACAGGCAGAGGGGCTACACCTTC	CATSDRDRQRGYTF
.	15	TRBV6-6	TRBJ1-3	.	TGTGCCAGCAGTTACTCATCGGGTTTGGGAAACACCATATATTTT	CASSYSSGLGNTIYF
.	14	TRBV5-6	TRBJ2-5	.	TGTGCCAGCAGCGTCCTGGGGCGGGACGAGACCCAGTACTTC	CASSVLGRDETQYF
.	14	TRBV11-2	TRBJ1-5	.	TGTGCCAGCAGCCCGCGGCAGGGAACTCAGCCCCAGCATTTT	CASSPRQGTQPQHF
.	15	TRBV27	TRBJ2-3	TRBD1	TGTGCCAGCAGTGTACAGGGGCTAGGCACAGATACGCAGTATTTT	CASSVQGLGTDTQYF
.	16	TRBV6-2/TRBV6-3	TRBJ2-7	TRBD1	TGTGCCAGCAGTTCGCCCGGGACAGGGAACTCCTACGAGCAGTACTTC	CASSSPGTGNSYEQYF
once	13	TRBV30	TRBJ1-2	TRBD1	TGTGCCTGGAGTATAACAGGGGGCGGTGGCTACACCTTC	CAWSITGGGGYTF
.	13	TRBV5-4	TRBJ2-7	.	TGTGCCAGCAGCTTGGACATACCGTACGAGCAGTACTTC	CASSLDIPYEQYF
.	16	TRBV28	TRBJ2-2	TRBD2	TGTGCCAGCAGTAGACTAGCGGGAGAAGCAGCCGGGGAGCTGTTTTTT	CASSRLAGEAAGELFF
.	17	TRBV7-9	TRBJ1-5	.	TGTGCCAGCAGCTTAGCGAGAGGTGGAATTAGCAATCAGCCCCAGCATTTT	CASSLARGGISNQPQHF
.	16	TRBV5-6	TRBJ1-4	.	TGTGCCAGCAGCTGGGGCGGGAGGAGTTCTAATGAAAAACTGTTTTTT	CASSWGGRSSNEKLFF
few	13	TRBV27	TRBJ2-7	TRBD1	TGTGCCAGCAGCCCTGACAGGGTCACCGAGCAGTACTTC	CASSPDRVTEQYF
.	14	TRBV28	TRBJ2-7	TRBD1	TGTGCCAGCAGTTTCCACGGACAGGGCTACGAGCAGTACTTC	CASSFHGQGYEQYF
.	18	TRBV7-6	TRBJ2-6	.	TGTGCCAGCAGCCCCCGCGGCAGGGCCGAATCTGGGGCCAACGTCCTGACTTTC	CASSPRGRAESGANVLTF
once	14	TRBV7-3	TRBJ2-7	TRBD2	TGTGCCAGCAGCGAGCGGGGCGCTTCCTACGAGCAGTACTTC	CASSERGASYEQYF
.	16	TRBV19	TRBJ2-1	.	TGTGCCAGTAGTACTAACCGCCTAACCCCGGACAATGAGCAGTTCTTC	CASSTNRLTPDNEQFF
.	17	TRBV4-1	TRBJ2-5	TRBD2	TGCGCCAGCAGCCAAGGGGGGTTAGCGGGAGGGAAAGAGACCCAGTACTTC	CASSQGGLAGGKETQYF
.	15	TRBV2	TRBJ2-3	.	TGTGCCAGCCGAGTAGCGCGAGTGAGCACAGATACGCAGTATTTT	CASRVARVSTDTQYF
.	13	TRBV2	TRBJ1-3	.	TGTGCCTCAAAAGCCCGCGGTGGAAACACCATATATTTT	CASKARGGNTIYF
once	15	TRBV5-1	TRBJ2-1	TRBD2	TGCGCCAGCAGCTTGGAAGCGGGAGGTTTCAATGAGCAGTTCTTC	CASSLEAGGFNEQFF
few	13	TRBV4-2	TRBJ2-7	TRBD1	TGTGCCAGCGGTGGACAGGGTTTCGACGAGCAGTACTTC	CASGGQGFDEQYF
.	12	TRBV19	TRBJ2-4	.	TGTGCCAGTAGTACCAGGGAAAACATTCAGTACTTC	CASSTRENIQYF
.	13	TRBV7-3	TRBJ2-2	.	TGTGCCAGCAGCCAACAGGGCGTCGGGGAGCTGTTTTTT	CASSQQGVGELFF
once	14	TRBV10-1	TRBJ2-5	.	TGCGCCAGCAGTGATGGGGGCTCCCTAGAGACCCAGTACTTC	CASSDGGSLETQYF
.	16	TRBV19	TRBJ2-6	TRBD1	TGTGCCAGTAGGAGACAGGGGGCTCTTGGGGCCAACGTCCTGACTTTC	CASRRQGALGANVLTF